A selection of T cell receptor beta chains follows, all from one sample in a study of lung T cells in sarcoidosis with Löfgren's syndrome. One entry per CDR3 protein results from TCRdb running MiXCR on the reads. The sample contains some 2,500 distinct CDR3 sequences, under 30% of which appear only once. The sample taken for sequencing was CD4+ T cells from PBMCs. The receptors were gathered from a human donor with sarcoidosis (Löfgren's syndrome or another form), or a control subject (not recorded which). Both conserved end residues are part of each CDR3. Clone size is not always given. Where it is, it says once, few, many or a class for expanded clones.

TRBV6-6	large	CASSYRDSYEQYF
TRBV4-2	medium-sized	CASSQNTGELFF
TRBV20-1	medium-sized	CSARGTDYNQPQHF
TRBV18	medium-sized	CASSQGSEKLFF
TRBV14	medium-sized	CASSPKQDTQYF
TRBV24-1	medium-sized	CATSPTHAPYNEQFF
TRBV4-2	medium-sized	CASSQGRGGGDEQFF
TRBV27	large	CASSLRSTDTQYF
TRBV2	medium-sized	CASSDFQGGQPQHF
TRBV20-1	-	CSATLQETQYF
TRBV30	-	CAWSVAGTSVF
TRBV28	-	CAGSSMVVAGAYEQYF
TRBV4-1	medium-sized	CASSQDPTFAAYEQYF
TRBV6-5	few	CASRGGPNTEAFF
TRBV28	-	CASSLSQSYGYAF
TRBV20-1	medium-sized	CSARDAGPGNTIYF
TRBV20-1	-	CSARGGAGVGSTDTQYF
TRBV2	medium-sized	CASSVQGKGETQYF
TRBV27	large	CASRQYVESGGYTF
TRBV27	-	CASSPSRMGEKLFF
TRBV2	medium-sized	CASSESDRANSPLHF
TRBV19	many	CASSMMRTVKDTQYF
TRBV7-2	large	CASSRSRDTQYF
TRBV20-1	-	CSAGNPGQCTDTQYF
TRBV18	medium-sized	CASSPPIGGNEQFF
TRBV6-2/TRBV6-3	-	CASKRGSSYDEQFF
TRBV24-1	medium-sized	CATSDMTSGRAFEQFF
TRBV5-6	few	CASSLSFKLPVEDTQYF
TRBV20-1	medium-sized	CSAPGLANNEQFF
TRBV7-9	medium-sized	CASSRSGTPRSGELFF
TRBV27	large	CASSARTSGNIYNEQFF
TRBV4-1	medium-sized	CASSQDLEVLTF
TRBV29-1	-	CSVGDEQFF
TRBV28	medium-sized	CASNGQGSTQPQHF
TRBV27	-	CASSQLGGQTQYF
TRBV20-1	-	CSARGGRSGQFF
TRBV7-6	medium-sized	CASSLRGRYNEQFF
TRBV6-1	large	CASSGGQWSNQPQHF
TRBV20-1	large	CSAMVEGDYGYTF
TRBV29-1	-	CSVYRERGTRYF
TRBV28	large	CASSLYGEQFF
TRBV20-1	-	CSATSAGISEGQYF
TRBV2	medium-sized	CASRRTSGSHGDTQYF
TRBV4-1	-	CASDHSRGNTEAFF
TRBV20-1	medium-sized	CSANSRSTEAFF
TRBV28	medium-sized	CASSFYSGRYYEQFF
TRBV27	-	CASSRPGLAIDTQYF